This TCR beta chain was found in a study of T cells in Graves' hyperthyroidism and ophthalmopathy. Note on this clonotype: With a much larger clone just one base away, this may be a read error.

V lost 1 base to trimming and J lost 4 bases; unmatched junction nucleotides: 8. CDR1 is LNHDA, CDR2 SQIVND, per germline (reference sequence). The length of the CDR3 is 17 residues. TCR beta CDR3 regions were amplified from RNA. Using the HTBI primer set, a first-round RT-PCR was run on the TCR CDR3. MiXCR was run by TCRdb on the multiplex PCR reads, yielding one entry per CDR3 protein. Here the sample spans 450,000 to 700,000 distinct CDR3 sequences, roughly 50% being singletons. Clinical symptoms, serum thyroxine and TRAb, thyroid ultrasound and orbital computed tomography together formed the diagnostic basis.

V usage is TRBV19 and J usage is TRBJ2-2; 8 nucleotides line up with TRBD2. This TCR came from an adult woman with Graves' disease, either hyperthyroidism or ophthalmopathy (not recorded which). The sequencing sample was made of peripheral blood or thyroid tissue (not recorded which). CDR3 nucleotide sequence: TGTGCCAGTAGTATAGCCTTACTAGCGGAGAGCACCGGGGAGCTGTTTTTT. The encoded protein is CASSIALLAESTGELFF. Combining the CDR3 with reference TRBV19 and TRBJ2-2 gives the whole variable domain DGGITQSPKYLFRKEGQNVTLSCEQNLNHDAMYWYRQDPGQGLRLIYYSQIVNDFQKGDIAEGYSVSREKKESFPLTVTSAQKNPTAFYLCASSIALLAESTGELFFGEGSRLTVL.